This entry lists 10 T cell receptor beta chains sequenced from one sample in a study of radiation and T cells in renal cell carcinoma. TCRdb's table, derived via immunoSEQ multiplex PCR, lists solely in-frame clones and lacks some. The data show 120,000 to 150,000 clones, 88% seen once. This sample's time point: baseline pretreatment blood. Treatment specified: 15 Gy SBRT to primary tumor, nephrectomy 4 weeks later. The source was blood, collected from a patient whose treatment included radiotherapy and nephrectomy. These receptors were collected from a woman in her 70s with renal cell carcinoma.

This chain connects TRBV4-1 to TRBJ2-1, with 8 bases that match TRBD2. In germline, CDR1 is MGHRA, CDR2 YSYEKL. This CDR3 has 17 residues. V trimming: 0 bases; J trimming: 5 bases; junction bases outside the gene matches: 9. The CDR3 coding sequence is TGCGCCAGCAGCCAAGAACGGGGCGGGGGGTCCCACAATGAGCAGTTCTTC. Protein sequence: CASSQERGGGSHNEQFF.

J is TRBJ1-5 and V is TRBV5-8; D not certain. The CDR3 loop spans 15 amino acids. The germline V gene encodes CDR1 SGHTS and CDR2 YDEGEE. V lost 0 bases to trimming and J lost 2 bases, with 9 bases between them. CDR3 protein: CASSLVHSRNQPQHF. CDR3 bases: TGTGCCAGCAGCTTGGTTCACAGTCGCAATCAGCCCCAGCATTTT. Combining the CDR3 with reference TRBV5-8 and TRBJ1-5 gives the whole variable domain EAGVTQSPTHLIKTRGQQATLRCSPISGHTSVYWYQQALGLGLQFLLWYDEGEERNRGNFPPRFSGRQFPNYSSELNVNALELEDSALYLCASSLVHSRNQPQHFGDGTRLSIL.

CDR3 sequence (DNA): TGTGCCAGCAGCTTTTCCCGACAGTTCTCTGGAAACACCATATATTTT. This translates into CASSFSRQFSGNTIYF. The J gene is TRBJ1-3, the V gene TRBV5-6; TRBD1 might be the D (5 bases). Per germline, CDR1 SGHDT and CDR2 YYEEEE. This CDR3 spans 16 amino acids. V was shortened by 2 bases and J by 0 bases, with 12 bases between the two germline ends.

The rearrangement joins TRBV4-3 to TRBJ1-2, with TRBD1 as a possible D gene (6 bases). Germline V gene lookup returns CDR1 LGHNA and CDR2 YSLEER. This CDR3 is 17 amino acids long. Trimming cost V 1 base and J 0 bases, with 15 bases left between them. The CDR3 is CASSQAVTGLTNYGYTF. CDR3 DNA: TGCGCCAGCAGCCAAGCTGTAACAGGGCTGACTAACTATGGCTACACCTTC.

This clone was observed once. CDR3 in amino acids: CASSHGHGNSPLHF. In DNA form, the CDR3 reads TGTGCCAGCAGCCACGGACACGGAAATTCACCCCTCCACTTT. The chain is built from TRBV11-2 and TRBJ1-6; a weak D match, TRBD1 (5 bases). Trimming left V 5 bases short and J 7 bases short, with 12 bases between. The germline V gene has CDR1 SGHAT and CDR2 FQNNGV. There are 14 residues in the CDR3.

The chain is built from TRBV6-1 and TRBJ2-1; unclear D gene. The CDR3 contains 15 residues. The germline V gene encodes CDR1 MNHNS and CDR2 SASEGT. V lost 2 bases and J lost 4, with 12 bases in between. CDR3 protein: CASSESVSLYNEQFF. The CDR3, as DNA: TGTGCCAGCAGTGAATCGGTCTCGCTTTACAATGAGCAGTTCTTC.

The chain uses TRBV5-1 and TRBJ1-3, with a weak D call TRBD1 (6 bases). In germline, CDR1 is SGHRS, CDR2 YFSETQ. This CDR3 is 14 amino acids long. Trimming left V 3 bases short and J 6 bases short, with 13 bases between. The CDR3 nucleotides are TGCGCCAGCAGCTCCGGGACAACGTTAAACACCATATATTTT. It encodes CASSSGTTLNTIYF.

J is TRBJ2-5 and V is TRBV20-1; no definite D call. The length of the CDR3 is 10 residues. In germline, CDR1 is DFQATT, CDR2 SNEGSKA (reference sequence). The ends were cut back, 1 base at V and 4 bases at J, with 1 base in the middle. The CDR3 reads CSARAETQYF. The CDR3 nucleotides are TGCAGTGCTAGAGCAGAGACCCAGTACTTC.

The chain joins TRBV11-3 to TRBJ2-1; possibly TRBD2 for D (5 bases). V was cut by 5 bases and J by 10 bases, with 18 bases left in between. CDR1 SGHNT and CDR2 YENEEA come from the germline V gene. The CDR3 has 14 amino acids. This CDR3 is CASSPLVLSGEQFF. The CDR3 nucleotides are TGTGCCAGCAGCCCATTAGTCCTAAGCGGAGAGCAGTTCTTC.

The chain recombines TRBV4-3 with TRBJ2-1; perhaps TRBD2 as D (5 bases). V was pared by 0 bases and J by 12 bases, with 9 bases between. CDR3 length: 12 residues. The germline gives CDR1 LGHNA, CDR2 YSLEER. The DNA for the CDR3 is TGCGCCAGCAGCCAAGATGAGGGTGGGCAGTTCTTC. Amino acid sequence: CASSQDEGGQFF.